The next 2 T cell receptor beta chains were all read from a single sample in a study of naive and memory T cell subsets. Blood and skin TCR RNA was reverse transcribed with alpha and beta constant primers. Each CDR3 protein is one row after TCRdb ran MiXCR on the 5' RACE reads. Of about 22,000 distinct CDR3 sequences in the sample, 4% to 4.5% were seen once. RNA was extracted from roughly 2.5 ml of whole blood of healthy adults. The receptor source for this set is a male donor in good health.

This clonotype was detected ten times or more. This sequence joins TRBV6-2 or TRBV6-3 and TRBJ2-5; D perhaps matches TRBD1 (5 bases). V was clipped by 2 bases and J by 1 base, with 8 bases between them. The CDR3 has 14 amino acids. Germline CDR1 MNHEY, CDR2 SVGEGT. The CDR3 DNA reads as TGTGCCAGCAGTTACCTTACAGGCCAAGAGACCCAGTACTTC. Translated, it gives CASSYLTGQETQYF.

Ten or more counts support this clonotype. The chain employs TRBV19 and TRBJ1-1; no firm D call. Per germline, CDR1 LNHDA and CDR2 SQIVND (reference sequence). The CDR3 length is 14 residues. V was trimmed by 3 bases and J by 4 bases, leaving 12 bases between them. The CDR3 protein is CASSIVQWGTEAFF. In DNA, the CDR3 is TGTGCCAGTAGTATTGTGCAATGGGGCACTGAAGCTTTCTTT.